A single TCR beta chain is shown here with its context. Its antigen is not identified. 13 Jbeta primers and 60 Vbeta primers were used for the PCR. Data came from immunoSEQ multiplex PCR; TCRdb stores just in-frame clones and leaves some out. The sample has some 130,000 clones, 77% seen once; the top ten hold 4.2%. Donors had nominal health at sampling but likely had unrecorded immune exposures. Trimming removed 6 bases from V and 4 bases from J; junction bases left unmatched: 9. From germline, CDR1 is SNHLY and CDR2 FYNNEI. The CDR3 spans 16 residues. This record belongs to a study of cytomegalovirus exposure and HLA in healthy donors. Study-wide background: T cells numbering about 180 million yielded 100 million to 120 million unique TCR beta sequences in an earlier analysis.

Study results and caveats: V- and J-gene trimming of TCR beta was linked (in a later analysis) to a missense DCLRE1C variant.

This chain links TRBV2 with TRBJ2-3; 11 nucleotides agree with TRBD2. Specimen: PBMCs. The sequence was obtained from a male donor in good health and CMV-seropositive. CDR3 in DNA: TGTGCCAGCAGCGACTTGCGTAGCGGGGGGGCAGATACGCAGTATTTT. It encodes CASSDLRSGGADTQYF.